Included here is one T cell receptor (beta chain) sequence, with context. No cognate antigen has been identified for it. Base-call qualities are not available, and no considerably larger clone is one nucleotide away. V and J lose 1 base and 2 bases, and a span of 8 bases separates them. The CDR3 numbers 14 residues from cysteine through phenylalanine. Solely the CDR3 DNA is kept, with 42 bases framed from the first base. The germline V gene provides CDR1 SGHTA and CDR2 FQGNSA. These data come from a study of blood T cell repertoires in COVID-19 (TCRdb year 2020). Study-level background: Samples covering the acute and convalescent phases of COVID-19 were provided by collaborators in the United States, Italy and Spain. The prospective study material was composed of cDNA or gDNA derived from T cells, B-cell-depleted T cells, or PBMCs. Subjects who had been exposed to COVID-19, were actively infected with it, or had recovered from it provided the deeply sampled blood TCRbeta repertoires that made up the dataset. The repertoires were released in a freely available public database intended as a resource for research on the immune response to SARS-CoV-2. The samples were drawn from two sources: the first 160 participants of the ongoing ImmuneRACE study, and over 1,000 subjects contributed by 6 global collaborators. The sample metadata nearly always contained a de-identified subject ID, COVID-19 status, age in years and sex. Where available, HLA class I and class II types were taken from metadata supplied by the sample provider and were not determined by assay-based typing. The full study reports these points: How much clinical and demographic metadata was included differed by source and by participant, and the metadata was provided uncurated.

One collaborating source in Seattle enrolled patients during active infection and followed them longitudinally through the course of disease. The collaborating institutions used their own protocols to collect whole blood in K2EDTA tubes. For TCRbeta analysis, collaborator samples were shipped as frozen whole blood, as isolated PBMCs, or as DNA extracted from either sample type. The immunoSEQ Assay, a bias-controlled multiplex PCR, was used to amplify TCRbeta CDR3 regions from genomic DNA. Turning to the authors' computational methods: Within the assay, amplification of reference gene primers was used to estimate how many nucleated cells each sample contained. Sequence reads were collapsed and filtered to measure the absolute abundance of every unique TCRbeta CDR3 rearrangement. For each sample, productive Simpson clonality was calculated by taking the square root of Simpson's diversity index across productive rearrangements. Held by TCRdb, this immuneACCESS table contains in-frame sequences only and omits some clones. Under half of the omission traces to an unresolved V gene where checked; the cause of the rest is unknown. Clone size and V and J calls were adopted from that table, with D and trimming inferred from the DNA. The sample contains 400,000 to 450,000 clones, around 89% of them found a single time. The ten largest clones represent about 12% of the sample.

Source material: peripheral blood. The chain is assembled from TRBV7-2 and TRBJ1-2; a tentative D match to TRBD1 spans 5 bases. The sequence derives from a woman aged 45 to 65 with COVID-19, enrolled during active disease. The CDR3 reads CASSLGGQNYGYTF. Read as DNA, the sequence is TGTGCCAGCAGCTTAGGGGGCCAGAACTATGGCTACACCTTC.